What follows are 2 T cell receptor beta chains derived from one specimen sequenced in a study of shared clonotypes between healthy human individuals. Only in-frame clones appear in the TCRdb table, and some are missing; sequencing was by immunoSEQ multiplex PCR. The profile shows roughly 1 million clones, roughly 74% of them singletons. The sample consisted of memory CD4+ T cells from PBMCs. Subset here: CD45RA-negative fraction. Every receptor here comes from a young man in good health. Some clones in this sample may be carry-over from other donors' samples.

The CDR3 reads CASSGQGPQTEAFF. The CDR3, as DNA: TGTGCCAGCAGTGGACAGGGGCCGCAGACTGAAGCTTTCTTT. The gene calls are TRBV6-1 and TRBJ1-1, with 8 nucleotides matching TRBD1. Germline V lookup: CDR1 MNHNS, CDR2 SASEGT. With V trimmed by 4 bases and J by 5 bases, 6 bases remained unmatched. This CDR3 spans 14 amino acids.

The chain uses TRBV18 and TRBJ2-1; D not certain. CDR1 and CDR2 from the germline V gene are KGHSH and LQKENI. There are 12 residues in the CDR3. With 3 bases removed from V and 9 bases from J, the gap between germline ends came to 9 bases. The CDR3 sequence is CASSPFPGEQFF. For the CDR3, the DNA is TGTGCCAGCTCACCCTTCCCAGGTGAGCAGTTCTTC.